This T cell receptor beta chain was obtained from a study of T-cell memory formation after mild COVID-19. Notes on the study in general: Mainly in CM and EM were contracting CD4+ clones; CD8+ were in EMRA.

CDR3 length: 16 amino acids. V was pared by 3 bases and J by 1 base, with 15 bases between. Germline loops: CDR1 LNHDA, CDR2 SQIVND (reference sequence). TCRdb re-analysed the 5' RACE reads in MiXCR, keeping a single row per CDR3 protein. Found here are fewer than 650,000 distinct CDR3 sequences, roughly 20% of them singletons; the top ten hold 8.4%. This clonotype was recorded at least ten times. The antigen is unknown. This chain connects TRBV19 to TRBJ2-5; D possibly corresponds to TRBD2 (6 bases). This TCR was sampled from an adult woman who had mild COVID-19 (a few samples of this study predate the infection). Cell type and time point are not known. The sample comprised PBMCs or a T cell subset sorted from them (not recorded which). CDR3 sequence reads: CASSIGSGNFQETQYF. The CDR3 bases are TGTGCCAGTAGTATCGGTAGCGGAAATTTCCAAGAGACCCAGTACTTC.